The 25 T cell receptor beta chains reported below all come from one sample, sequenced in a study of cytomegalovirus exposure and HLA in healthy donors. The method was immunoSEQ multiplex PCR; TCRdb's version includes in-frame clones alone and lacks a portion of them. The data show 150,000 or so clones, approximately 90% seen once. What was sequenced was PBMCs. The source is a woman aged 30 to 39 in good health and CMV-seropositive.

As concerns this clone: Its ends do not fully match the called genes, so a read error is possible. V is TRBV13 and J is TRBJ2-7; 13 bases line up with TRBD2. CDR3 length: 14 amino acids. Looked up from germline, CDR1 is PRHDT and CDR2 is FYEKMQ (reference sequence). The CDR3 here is CATRTSGGHIRLGF. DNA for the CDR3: TGTGCCACCAGGACTAGCGGGGGTCACATCCGGCTGGGATTC.

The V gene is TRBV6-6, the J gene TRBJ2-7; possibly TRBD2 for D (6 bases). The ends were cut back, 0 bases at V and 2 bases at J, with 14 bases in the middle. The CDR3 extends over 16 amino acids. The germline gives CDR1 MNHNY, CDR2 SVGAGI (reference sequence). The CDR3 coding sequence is TGTGCCAGCAGTTACTCGAGGGCACGGGAGACCTACGAGCAGTACTTC. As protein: CASSYSRARETYEQYF.

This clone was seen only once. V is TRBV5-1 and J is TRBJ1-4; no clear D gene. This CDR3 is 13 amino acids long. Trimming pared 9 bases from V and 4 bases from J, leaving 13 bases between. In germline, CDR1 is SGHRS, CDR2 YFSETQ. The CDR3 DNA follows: TGCGCCACCCGAGCTTCCCTTAATGAAAAACTGTTTTTT. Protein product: CATRASLNEKLFF.

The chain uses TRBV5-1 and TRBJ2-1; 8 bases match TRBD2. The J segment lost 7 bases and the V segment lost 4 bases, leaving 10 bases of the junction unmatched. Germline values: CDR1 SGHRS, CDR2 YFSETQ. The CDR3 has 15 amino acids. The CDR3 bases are TGCGCCAGCAGCGCCAGCCTTAGCGGGGCTAATGAGCAGTTCTTC. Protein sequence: CASSASLSGANEQFF. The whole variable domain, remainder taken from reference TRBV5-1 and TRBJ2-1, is KAGVTQTPRYLIKTRGQQVTLSCSPISGHRSVSWYQQTPGQGLQFLFEYFSETQRNKGNFPGRFSGRQFSNSRSEMNVSTLELGDSALYLCASSASLSGANEQFFGPGTRLTVL.

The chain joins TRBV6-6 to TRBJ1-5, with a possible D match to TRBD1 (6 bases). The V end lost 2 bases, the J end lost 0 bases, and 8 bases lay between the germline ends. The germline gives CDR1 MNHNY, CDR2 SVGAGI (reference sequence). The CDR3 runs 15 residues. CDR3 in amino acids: CASSYRQASNQPQHF. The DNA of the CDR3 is TGTGCCAGCAGTTACAGACAGGCTAGCAATCAGCCCCAGCATTTT.

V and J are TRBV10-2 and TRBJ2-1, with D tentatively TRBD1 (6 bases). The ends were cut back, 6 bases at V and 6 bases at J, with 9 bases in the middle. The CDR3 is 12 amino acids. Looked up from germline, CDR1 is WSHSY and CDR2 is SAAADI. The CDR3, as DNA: TGCGCCAGCAGGGGGGCCCCCAATGAGCAGTTCTTC. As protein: CASRGAPNEQFF.

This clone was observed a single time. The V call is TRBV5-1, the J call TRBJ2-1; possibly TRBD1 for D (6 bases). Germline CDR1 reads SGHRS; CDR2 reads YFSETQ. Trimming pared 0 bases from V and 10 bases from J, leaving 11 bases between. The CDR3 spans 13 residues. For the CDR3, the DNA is TGCGCCAGCAGCTTGGAGGGACACGGGGAGCAGTTCTTC. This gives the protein CASSLEGHGEQFF.

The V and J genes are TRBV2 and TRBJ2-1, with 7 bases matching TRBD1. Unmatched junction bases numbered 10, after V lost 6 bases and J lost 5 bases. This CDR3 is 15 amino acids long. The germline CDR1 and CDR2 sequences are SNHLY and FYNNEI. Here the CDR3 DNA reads TGTGCCAGCAGCTTTACAGGGGCCTCAAACAATGAGCAGTTCTTC. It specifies CASSFTGASNNEQFF.

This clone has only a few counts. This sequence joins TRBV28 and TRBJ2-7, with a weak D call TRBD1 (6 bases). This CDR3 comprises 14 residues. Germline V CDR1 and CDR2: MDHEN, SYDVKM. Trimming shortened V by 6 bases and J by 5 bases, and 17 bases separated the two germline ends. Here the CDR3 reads CASSYTGTIHEQYF. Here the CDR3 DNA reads TGTGCCAGCAGCTATACCGGGACAATTCACGAGCAGTACTTC.

Here the CDR3 DNA reads TGCGCCAGCAGCTTGGCGGGAGGGCCGACAGATACGCAGTATTTT. This sequence encodes CASSLAGGPTDTQYF. This sequence joins TRBV5-1 and TRBJ2-3; 8 nucleotides align to TRBD2. V lost 0 bases to trimming and J lost 3 bases; unmatched junction nucleotides: 3. This CDR3 comprises 15 residues. Germline loops: CDR1 SGHRS, CDR2 YFSETQ. The variable domain in full, completed from reference TRBV5-1 and TRBJ2-3, reads KAGVTQTPRYLIKTRGQQVTLSCSPISGHRSVSWYQQTPGQGLQFLFEYFSETQRNKGNFPGRFSGRQFSNSRSEMNVSTLELGDSALYLCASSLAGGPTDTQYFGPGTRLTVL.

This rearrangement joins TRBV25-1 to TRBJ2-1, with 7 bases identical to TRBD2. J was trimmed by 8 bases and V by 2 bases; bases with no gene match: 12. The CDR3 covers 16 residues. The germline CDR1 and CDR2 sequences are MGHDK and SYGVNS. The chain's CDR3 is CASSEESFWGGYEQFF. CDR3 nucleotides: TGTGCCAGCAGTGAAGAAAGTTTTTGGGGGGGTTATGAGCAGTTCTTC.

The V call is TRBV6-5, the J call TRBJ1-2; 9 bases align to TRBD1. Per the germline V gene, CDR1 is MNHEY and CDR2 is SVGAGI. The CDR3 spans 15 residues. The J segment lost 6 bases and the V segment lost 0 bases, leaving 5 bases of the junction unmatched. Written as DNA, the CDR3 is TGTGCCAGCAGTTACTCGATACAGGGGGCGGATGGCTACACCTTC. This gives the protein CASSYSIQGADGYTF.

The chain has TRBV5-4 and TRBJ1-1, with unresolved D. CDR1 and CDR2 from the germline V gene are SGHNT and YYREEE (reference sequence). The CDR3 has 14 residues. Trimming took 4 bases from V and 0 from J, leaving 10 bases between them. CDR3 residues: CASSGTVMNTEAFF. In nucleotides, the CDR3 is TGTGCCAGCAGCGGTACAGTTATGAACACTGAAGCTTTCTTT.

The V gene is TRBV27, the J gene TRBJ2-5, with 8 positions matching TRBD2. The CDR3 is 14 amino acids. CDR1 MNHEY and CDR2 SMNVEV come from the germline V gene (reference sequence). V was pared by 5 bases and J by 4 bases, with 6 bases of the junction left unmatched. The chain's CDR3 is CASSLSAGGETQYF. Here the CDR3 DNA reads TGTGCCAGCAGTCTGAGCGCGGGGGGAGAGACCCAGTACTTC.

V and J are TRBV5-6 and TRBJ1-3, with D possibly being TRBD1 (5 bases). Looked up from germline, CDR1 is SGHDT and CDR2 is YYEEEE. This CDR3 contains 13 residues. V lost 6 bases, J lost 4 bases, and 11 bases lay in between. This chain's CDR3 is CASTPTDGNTIYF. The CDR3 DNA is TGTGCCAGCACCCCGACAGACGGAAACACCATATATTTT.

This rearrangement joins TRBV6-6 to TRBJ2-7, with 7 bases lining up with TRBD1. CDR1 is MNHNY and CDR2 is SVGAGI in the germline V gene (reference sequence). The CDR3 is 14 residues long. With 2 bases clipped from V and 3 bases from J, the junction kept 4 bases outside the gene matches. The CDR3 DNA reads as TGTGCCAGCAGTTACAATAGGGACAGCTACGAGCAGTACTTC. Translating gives CASSYNRDSYEQYF.

This CDR3 is CASSLVATNTGELFF. For the CDR3, the DNA is TGCGCCAGCAGCTTGGTGGCAACGAACACCGGGGAGCTGTTTTTT. This rearrangement joins TRBV5-1 to TRBJ2-2; D not certain. Germline V CDR1 and CDR2: SGHRS, YFSETQ. The ends were cut back, 0 bases at V and 0 bases at J, with 6 bases in the middle. This CDR3 region has 15 residues.

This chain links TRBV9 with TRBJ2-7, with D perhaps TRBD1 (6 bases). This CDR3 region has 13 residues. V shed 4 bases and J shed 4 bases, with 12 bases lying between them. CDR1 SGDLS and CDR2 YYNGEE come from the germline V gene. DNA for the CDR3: TGTGCCAGCAGCTCGCCTCAGGGGTACGAGCAGTACTTC. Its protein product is CASSSPQGYEQYF.

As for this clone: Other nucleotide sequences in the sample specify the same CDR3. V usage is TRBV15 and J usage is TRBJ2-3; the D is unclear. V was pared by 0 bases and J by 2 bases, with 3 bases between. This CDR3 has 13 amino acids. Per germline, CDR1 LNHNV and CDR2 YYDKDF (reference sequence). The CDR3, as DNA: TGTGCCACCAGCAGAGACTACACAGATACGCAGTATTTT. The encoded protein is CATSRDYTDTQYF.

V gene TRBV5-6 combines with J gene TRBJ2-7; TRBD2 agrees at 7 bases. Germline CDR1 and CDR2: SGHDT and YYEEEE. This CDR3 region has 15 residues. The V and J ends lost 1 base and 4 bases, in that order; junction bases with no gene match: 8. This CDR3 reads CASSLISAGAYEQYF. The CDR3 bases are TGTGCCAGCAGCTTGATTAGTGCGGGAGCTTACGAGCAGTACTTC.

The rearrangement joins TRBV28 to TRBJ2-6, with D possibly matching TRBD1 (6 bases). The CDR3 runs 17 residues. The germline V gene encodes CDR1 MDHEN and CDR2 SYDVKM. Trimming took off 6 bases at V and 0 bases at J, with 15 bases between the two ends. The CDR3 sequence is CASRATGIFSGANVLTF. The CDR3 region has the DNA TGTGCCAGCAGGGCCACAGGGATCTTCTCTGGGGCCAACGTCCTGACTTTC.

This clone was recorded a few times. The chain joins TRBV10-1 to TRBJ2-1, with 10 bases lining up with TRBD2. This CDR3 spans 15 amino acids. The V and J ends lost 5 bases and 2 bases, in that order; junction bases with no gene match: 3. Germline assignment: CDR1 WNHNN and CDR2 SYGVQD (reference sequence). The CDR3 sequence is CASSPGLAAYNEQFF. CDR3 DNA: TGCGCCAGCAGTCCAGGACTAGCGGCCTACAATGAGCAGTTCTTC.

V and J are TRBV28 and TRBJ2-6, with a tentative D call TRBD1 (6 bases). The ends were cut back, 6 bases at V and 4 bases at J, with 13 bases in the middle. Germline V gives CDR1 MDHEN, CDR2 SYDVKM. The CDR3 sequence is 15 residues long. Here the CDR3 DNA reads TGTGCCAGCAGCGGGACACCTCCCGGGGCCAACGTCCTGACTTTC. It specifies CASSGTPPGANVLTF.

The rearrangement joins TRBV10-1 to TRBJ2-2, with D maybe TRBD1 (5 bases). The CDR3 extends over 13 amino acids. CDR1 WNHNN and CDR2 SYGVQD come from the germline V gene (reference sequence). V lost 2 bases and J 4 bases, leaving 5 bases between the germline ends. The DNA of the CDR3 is TGCGCCAGCAGTGAGACAGGCACCGGGGAGCTGTTTTTT. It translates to CASSETGTGELFF.

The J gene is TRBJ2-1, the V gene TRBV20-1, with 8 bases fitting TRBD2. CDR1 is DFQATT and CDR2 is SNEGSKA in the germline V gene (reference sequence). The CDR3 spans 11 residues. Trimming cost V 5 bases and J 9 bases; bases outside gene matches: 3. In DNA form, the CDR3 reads TGCAGTGCTCGGGGGGGGTTTGAGCAGTTCTTC. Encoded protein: CSARGGFEQFF.